Listed below are T cell receptor beta chains from one sample, sequenced in a study of CD8+ T cells in alopecia areata. Only in-frame clones appear in the TCRdb table, and some are missing; sequencing was by immunoSEQ multiplex PCR. The sample yields some 200,000 clones, around two fifths seen once. The starting material was CD4+ T cells sorted from blood, obtained at approximately week 39, from a patient treated with tofacitinib. Receptors originate from a human donor with alopecia areata. CDR3s include the opening cysteine and the closing phenylalanine or tryptophan. Each record gives: clone size, D gene, J gene, V gene, CDR3 protein, CDR3 DNA. A D gene is named only where the DNA matches it firmly. Rows may omit the clone size; those that give it use once, few, many or a size class.

abundance: .
d_gene: TRBD1
j_gene: TRBJ2-3
v_gene: TRBV10-3
CDR3aa: CAISGSGGFVSADTQYF
CDR3nt: TGTGCCATCAGTGGGTCAGGGGGCTTCGTTAGCGCAGATACGCAGTATTTT

abundance: .
d_gene: .
j_gene: TRBJ2-7
v_gene: TRBV25-1
CDR3aa: CASTGHLGASGGEQYF
CDR3nt: TGTGCCAGCACGGGGCACTTGGGGGCCTCCGGAGGGGAGCAGTACTTC

abundance: few
d_gene: .
j_gene: TRBJ2-7
v_gene: TRBV4-1
CDR3aa: CASTIGQGSYEQYF
CDR3nt: TGCGCCAGCACCATCGGGCAGGGATCCTACGAGCAGTACTTC

abundance: few
d_gene: .
j_gene: TRBJ2-5
v_gene: TRBV4-1
CDR3aa: CASSQRDSRGETQYF
CDR3nt: TGCGCCAGCAGCCAAAGGGACTCCCGGGGAGAGACCCAGTACTTC

abundance: .
d_gene: TRBD2
j_gene: TRBJ2-3
v_gene: TRBV9
CDR3aa: CASSISGQSDTQYF
CDR3nt: TGTGCCAGCAGCATTAGCGGGCAGTCAGATACGCAGTATTTT

abundance: few
d_gene: TRBD2
j_gene: TRBJ2-1
v_gene: TRBV7-9
CDR3aa: CASSYLAEGPLMVQFF
CDR3nt: TGTGCCAGCAGCTATCTAGCGGAGGGGCCCCTAATGGTGCAGTTCTTC

abundance: few
d_gene: TRBD2
j_gene: TRBJ2-1
v_gene: TRBV6-4
CDR3aa: CASSLTSGRAPGSYNEQFF
CDR3nt: TGTGCCAGCAGCCTGACTAGCGGGAGGGCGCCGGGTTCCTACAATGAGCAGTTCTTC

abundance: .
d_gene: .
j_gene: TRBJ2-1
v_gene: TRBV7-2
CDR3aa: CASSAYNEQFF
CDR3nt: TGTGCCAGCAGCGCCTACAATGAGCAGTTCTTC

abundance: few
d_gene: .
j_gene: TRBJ2-7
v_gene: TRBV4-1
CDR3aa: CASSQVPTKQYF
CDR3nt: TGCGCCAGCAGCCAAGTCCCTACGAAGCAGTACTTC

abundance: .
d_gene: .
j_gene: TRBJ2-7
v_gene: TRBV5-1
CDR3aa: CASSLEENGKEQYF
CDR3nt: TGCGCCAGCAGCTTGGAGGAGAACGGGAAGGAGCAGTACTTC

abundance: .
d_gene: TRBD1
j_gene: TRBJ2-5
v_gene: TRBV30
CDR3aa: CAWSGWDRVSETQYF
CDR3nt: TGTGCCTGGAGTGGGTGGGACAGGGTTTCAGAGACCCAGTACTTC

abundance: .
d_gene: TRBD1
j_gene: TRBJ2-7
v_gene: TRBV5-4
CDR3aa: CASSLKGQGWVEQYF
CDR3nt: TGTGCCAGCAGCTTGAAGGGACAGGGTTGGGTCGAGCAGTACTTC

abundance: .
d_gene: TRBD2
j_gene: TRBJ2-2
v_gene: TRBV7-8
CDR3aa: CASSLASSGRTGELFF
CDR3nt: TGTGCCAGCAGCTTAGCCTCTAGCGGGAGGACCGGGGAGCTGTTTTTT

abundance: .
d_gene: .
j_gene: TRBJ2-1
v_gene: TRBV5-1
CDR3aa: CASSPGSPNNEQFF
CDR3nt: TGCGCCAGCAGCCCGGGGAGCCCGAACAATGAGCAGTTCTTC

abundance: .
d_gene: .
j_gene: TRBJ1-1
v_gene: TRBV6-5
CDR3aa: CASSGIEVTEAFF
CDR3nt: TGTGCCAGCAGCGGGATTGAGGTTACTGAAGCTTTCTTT

abundance: .
d_gene: .
j_gene: TRBJ2-1
v_gene: TRBV7-8
CDR3aa: CASSLDALGYNEQFF
CDR3nt: TGTGCCAGCAGCTTAGATGCCTTGGGGTACAATGAGCAGTTCTTC

abundance: .
d_gene: TRBD2
j_gene: TRBJ2-3
v_gene: TRBV4-3
CDR3aa: CASSQDRGGPDTQYF
CDR3nt: TGCGCCAGCAGCCAAGATCGGGGGGGTCCAGATACGCAGTATTTT

abundance: once
d_gene: .
j_gene: TRBJ2-1
v_gene: TRBV27
CDR3aa: CASSKYPSGFLYNEQFF
CDR3nt: TGTGCCAGCAGTAAATACCCCAGCGGCTTCCTCTACAATGAGCAGTTCTTC

abundance: .
d_gene: .
j_gene: TRBJ2-5
v_gene: TRBV19
CDR3aa: CASSRQETQYF
CDR3nt: TGTGCCAGTAGTCGACAGGAGACCCAGTACTTC

abundance: few
d_gene: TRBD1
j_gene: TRBJ2-3
v_gene: TRBV18
CDR3aa: CASSRQGRLTDTQYF
CDR3nt: TGTGCCAGCTCACGACAGGGTCGACTCACAGATACGCAGTATTTT

abundance: .
d_gene: TRBD2
j_gene: TRBJ2-5
v_gene: TRBV2
CDR3aa: CASRKTGGETQYF
CDR3nt: TGTGCCAGCAGGAAGACGGGAGGAGAGACCCAGTACTTC

abundance: .
d_gene: .
j_gene: TRBJ2-5
v_gene: TRBV5-1
CDR3aa: CASSQSPRYQETQYF
CDR3nt: TGCGCCAGCAGCCAAAGTCCACGGTACCAAGAGACCCAGTACTTC

abundance: few
d_gene: .
j_gene: TRBJ1-4
v_gene: TRBV6-6
CDR3aa: CASSRAPKRKLFF
CDR3nt: TGTGCCAGCAGTAGGGCCCCCAAGAGGAAACTGTTTTTT

abundance: once
d_gene: TRBD2
j_gene: TRBJ2-5
v_gene: TRBV7-8
CDR3aa: CASDVAGGPETQYF
CDR3nt: TGTGCCAGCGATGTGGCGGGAGGGCCGGAGACCCAGTACTTC

abundance: .
d_gene: TRBD1
j_gene: TRBJ1-2
v_gene: TRBV6-6
CDR3aa: CASRLLGQSYGYTF
CDR3nt: TGTGCCAGCAGACTCTTGGGACAGTCCTATGGCTACACCTTC

abundance: many
d_gene: TRBD1
j_gene: TRBJ2-5
v_gene: TRBV2
CDR3aa: CASSEATGAETQYF
CDR3nt: TGTGCCAGCAGTGAAGCCACAGGGGCAGAGACCCAGTACTTC

abundance: .
d_gene: .
j_gene: TRBJ2-3
v_gene: TRBV11-2
CDR3aa: CASSLAPTDTQYF
CDR3nt: TGTGCCAGCAGCTTAGCCCCCACAGATACGCAGTATTTT

abundance: .
d_gene: .
j_gene: TRBJ2-3
v_gene: TRBV4-1
CDR3aa: CASSQGQASTDTQYF
CDR3nt: TGCGCCAGCAGCCAAGGACAGGCTAGCACAGATACGCAGTATTTT

abundance: .
d_gene: TRBD1
j_gene: TRBJ1-4
v_gene: TRBV19
CDR3aa: CASSINRGEKLFF
CDR3nt: TGTGCCAGTAGTATCAACAGGGGTGAAAAACTGTTTTTT

abundance: .
d_gene: .
j_gene: TRBJ2-7
v_gene: TRBV6-5
CDR3aa: CASSPTGLAYEQYF
CDR3nt: TGTGCCAGCAGTCCCACGGGACTCGCTTATGAGCAGTACTTC

abundance: .
d_gene: TRBD1
j_gene: TRBJ2-1
v_gene: TRBV10-3
CDR3aa: CAQGVGNEQFF
CDR3nt: TGTGCCCAGGGGGTGGGGAATGAGCAGTTCTTC

abundance: .
d_gene: TRBD2
j_gene: TRBJ2-1
v_gene: TRBV14
CDR3aa: CASSQVQGLRSGRGNEQFF
CDR3nt: TGTGCCAGCAGCCAAGTGCAAGGCCTCCGCAGCGGGAGGGGGAATGAGCAGTTCTTC

abundance: .
d_gene: .
j_gene: TRBJ1-2
v_gene: TRBV9
CDR3aa: CASSRVGDYGYTF
CDR3nt: TGTGCCAGCAGCCGAGTAGGCGACTATGGCTACACCTTC

abundance: few
d_gene: .
j_gene: TRBJ2-1
v_gene: TRBV19
CDR3aa: CASSSRISYNEQFF
CDR3nt: TGTGCCAGTAGTAGCAGGATTTCATACAATGAGCAGTTCTTC

abundance: few
d_gene: TRBD2
j_gene: TRBJ2-7
v_gene: TRBV7-2
CDR3aa: CASSLGLRGIGEQYF
CDR3nt: TGTGCCAGCAGCTTGGGACTAAGGGGCATCGGCGAGCAGTACTTC

abundance: .
d_gene: .
j_gene: TRBJ2-3
v_gene: TRBV4-2
CDR3aa: CASSQGGVVRAQYF
CDR3nt: TGTGCCAGCAGCCAAGGTGGAGTGGTCCGGGCGCAGTATTTT

abundance: few
d_gene: .
j_gene: TRBJ2-3
v_gene: TRBV4-1
CDR3aa: CASSQRPSTDTQYF
CDR3nt: TGCGCCAGCAGCCAGCGACCTAGCACAGATACGCAGTATTTT

abundance: .
d_gene: TRBD1
j_gene: TRBJ1-2
v_gene: TRBV18
CDR3aa: CASSPGQGDGYTF
CDR3nt: TGTGCCAGCTCACCAGGACAGGGAGACGGCTACACCTTC

abundance: few
d_gene: TRBD1
j_gene: TRBJ2-3
v_gene: TRBV29-1
CDR3aa: CSVEGRDRFDTQYF
CDR3nt: TGCAGCGTTGAAGGGCGGGACAGGTTTGATACGCAGTATTTT

abundance: .
d_gene: TRBD1
j_gene: TRBJ1-1
v_gene: TRBV2
CDR3aa: CASSARDSFMNTEAFF
CDR3nt: TGTGCCAGCAGTGCCCGGGACAGCTTCATGAACACTGAAGCTTTCTTT

abundance: .
d_gene: .
j_gene: TRBJ2-7
v_gene: TRBV6-6
CDR3aa: CASSYLSGNYEQYF
CDR3nt: TGTGCCAGCAGTTATTTGAGCGGTAACTACGAGCAGTACTTC

abundance: .
d_gene: .
j_gene: TRBJ1-1
v_gene: TRBV7-3
CDR3aa: CASSHGHQNTEAFF
CDR3nt: TGTGCCAGCAGCCATGGACACCAGAACACTGAAGCTTTCTTT

abundance: few
d_gene: .
j_gene: TRBJ2-1
v_gene: TRBV30
CDR3aa: CAWSLGKGFSEQFF
CDR3nt: TGTGCCTGGAGCCTGGGTAAGGGATTCAGTGAGCAGTTCTTC

abundance: .
d_gene: TRBD1
j_gene: TRBJ2-5
v_gene: TRBV4-3
CDR3aa: CASSQEGTGGVQYF
CDR3nt: TGCGCCAGCAGCCAAGAAGGGACAGGGGGCGTCCAGTACTTC

abundance: few
d_gene: TRBD2
j_gene: TRBJ2-5
v_gene: TRBV30
CDR3aa: CAWSRVAGDVETQYF
CDR3nt: TGTGCCTGGAGTAGAGTAGCGGGAGACGTGGAGACCCAGTACTTC

abundance: .
d_gene: TRBD2
j_gene: TRBJ2-7
v_gene: TRBV6-5
CDR3aa: CASSYFMGGAYEQYF
CDR3nt: TGTGCCAGCAGTTACTTTATGGGAGGGGCCTACGAGCAGTACTTC

abundance: .
d_gene: .
j_gene: TRBJ1-4
v_gene: TRBV23-1
CDR3aa: CASSQRSPVEKLFF
CDR3nt: TGCGCCAGCAGTCAACGTTCGCCGGTTGAAAAACTGTTTTTT

abundance: .
d_gene: .
j_gene: TRBJ2-5
v_gene: TRBV28
CDR3aa: CASTPHTGETQYF
CDR3nt: TGTGCCAGCACTCCACATACAGGGGAGACCCAGTACTTC

abundance: .
d_gene: TRBD1
j_gene: TRBJ2-5
v_gene: TRBV6-5
CDR3aa: CASSYSLGQVGETQYF
CDR3nt: TGTGCCAGCAGTTACTCGCTGGGACAGGTGGGAGAGACCCAGTACTTC

abundance: few
d_gene: TRBD1
j_gene: TRBJ2-7
v_gene: TRBV6-6
CDR3aa: CASRGQGLGSYEQYF
CDR3nt: TGTGCCAGCAGGGGACAGGGATTGGGCTCCTACGAGCAGTACTTC

abundance: .
d_gene: .
j_gene: TRBJ2-1
v_gene: TRBV11-3
CDR3aa: CASSARQGPSYNEQFF
CDR3nt: TGTGCCAGCAGCGCTAGGCAGGGGCCCTCCTACAATGAGCAGTTCTTC

abundance: .
d_gene: .
j_gene: TRBJ2-1
v_gene: TRBV20-1
CDR3aa: CSAPPGLLLVF
CDR3nt: TGCAGTGCGCCCCCGGGACTTCTTCTTGTCTTC

abundance: once
d_gene: TRBD1
j_gene: TRBJ2-5
v_gene: TRBV2
CDR3aa: CPSGVGRGHWTQYF
CDR3nt: TGTCCCAGCGGAGTCGGAAGGGGGCATTGGACCCAGTACTTC

abundance: few
d_gene: .
j_gene: TRBJ2-1
v_gene: TRBV7-9
CDR3aa: CASSSPGEQFF
CDR3nt: TGTGCCAGCAGCTCCCCTGGGGAGCAGTTCTTC

abundance: .
d_gene: .
j_gene: TRBJ1-1
v_gene: TRBV30
CDR3aa: CAWTRGSFEAFF
CDR3nt: TGTGCCTGGACGAGGGGGTCATTTGAAGCTTTCTTT

abundance: .
d_gene: .
j_gene: TRBJ1-5
v_gene: TRBV27
CDR3aa: CASSLSWGVESQPQHF
CDR3nt: TGTGCCAGCAGTTTATCGTGGGGAGTGGAGAGTCAGCCCCAGCATTTT

abundance: .
d_gene: .
j_gene: TRBJ2-3
v_gene: TRBV30
CDR3aa: CAWSRGSADTQYF
CDR3nt: TGTGCCTGGAGTAGGGGATCGGCAGATACGCAGTATTTT

abundance: many
d_gene: .
j_gene: TRBJ1-2
v_gene: TRBV10-3
CDR3aa: CAISESVIGYTF
CDR3nt: TGTGCCATCAGTGAGTCGGTTATCGGCTACACCTTC